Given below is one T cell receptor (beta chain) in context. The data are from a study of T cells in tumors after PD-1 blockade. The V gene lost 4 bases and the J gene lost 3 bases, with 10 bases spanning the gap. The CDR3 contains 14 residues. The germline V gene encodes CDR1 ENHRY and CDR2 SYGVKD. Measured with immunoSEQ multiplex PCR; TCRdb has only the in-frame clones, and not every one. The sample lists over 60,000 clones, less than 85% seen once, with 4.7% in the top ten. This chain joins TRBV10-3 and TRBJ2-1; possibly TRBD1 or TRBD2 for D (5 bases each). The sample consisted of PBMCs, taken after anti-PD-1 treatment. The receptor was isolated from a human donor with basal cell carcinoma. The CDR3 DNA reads TGTGCCATCAGTGTACGGGACGACTACAATGAGCAGTTCTTC. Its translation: CAISVRDDYNEQFF.